Listed below are T cell receptor beta chains from one sample, sequenced in a study of T-cell memory formation after mild COVID-19. TCRdb reprocessed the 5' RACE reads via MiXCR and lists one record per CDR3 protein. This table has around 130,000 distinct CDR3 sequences, about 14% appearing once. The sample consisted of PBMCs or a T cell subset sorted from them (not recorded which). The source of these receptors is an adult woman who had mild COVID-19 (a few samples of this study predate the infection). Cell type and time point are not known. CDR3s include the opening cysteine and the closing phenylalanine or tryptophan. D genes are given only for firm matches. Rows may omit the clone size; those that give it use once, few, many or a size class.

-	-	14	TRBJ1-5	TRBV18	CASSPRGGNQPQHF	TGTGCCAGCTCCCCTCGGGGAGGCAATCAGCCCCAGCATTTT
few	-	11	TRBJ2-2	TRBV11-2	CASSRTGELFF	TGTGCCAGCAGCAGGACCGGGGAGCTGTTTTTT
few	-	11	TRBJ2-3	TRBV19	CASSIPDTQYF	TGTGCCAGTAGTATTCCAGATACGCAGTATTTT
-	TRBD2	16	TRBJ2-7	TRBV4-3	CASSQDRAGAVWEQYF	TGCGCCAGCAGCCAAGATCGGGCGGGAGCCGTTTGGGAGCAGTACTTC
few	TRBD1	16	TRBJ2-3	TRBV7-2	CASSETQDRVINTQYF	TGTGCCAGCAGCGAAACCCAGGACAGGGTAATAAATACGCAGTATTTT
-	-	15	TRBJ1-5	TRBV19	CASSINRRDNQPQHF	TGTGCCAGTAGTATTAATCGCAGGGATAATCAGCCCCAGCATTTT
-	TRBD1	14	TRBJ2-7	TRBV30	CAQNIQGANYEQYF	TGTGCCCAGAATATACAGGGGGCTAACTACGAGCAGTACTTC
-	-	13	TRBJ2-3	TRBV7-8	CASSLARADTQYF	TGTGCCAGCAGCTTAGCGAGGGCAGATACGCAGTATTTT
few	-	15	TRBJ2-5	TRBV5-6	CASSSIQGHQETQYF	TGTGCCAGCAGCTCCATCCAGGGGCACCAAGAGACCCAGTACTTC
-	TRBD2	16	TRBJ2-1	TRBV2	CASRPTSGVIYNEQFF	TGTGCCAGCAGACCAACTAGCGGGGTAATTTACAATGAGCAGTTCTTC
-	-	13	TRBJ1-1	TRBV24-1	CATSDFHDTEAFF	TGTGCCACCAGTGATTTCCATGACACTGAAGCTTTCTTT
-	TRBD2	16	TRBJ2-5	TRBV10-3	CAISESKEREKETQYF	TGTGCCATCAGTGAGTCGAAAGAGCGGGAGAAAGAGACCCAGTACTTC
-	-	15	TRBJ2-3	TRBV13	CASSYPSAGTDTQYF	TGTGCCAGCAGTTACCCCTCCGCCGGCACAGATACGCAGTATTTT
-	-	11	TRBJ2-7	TRBV5-1	CASTADREQYF	TGCGCCAGCACAGCTGATAGAGAGCAGTACTTC
few	TRBD2	17	TRBJ2-3	TRBV7-6	CASSFHTLAGGLDTQYF	TGTGCCAGCAGCTTCCATACCCTAGCGGGGGGGCTGGATACGCAGTATTTT
few	-	13	TRBJ1-6	TRBV6-4	CASSAEWNSPLHF	TGTGCCAGCAGTGCAGAATGGAATTCACCCCTCCACTTT
-	-	13	TRBJ1-2	TRBV2	CASSERGNYGYTF	TGTGCCAGCAGTGAAAGGGGGAACTATGGCTACACCTTC
few	TRBD2	14	TRBJ2-1	TRBV4-1	CASSPVGRANEQFF	TGCGCCAGCAGCCCGGTGGGGAGGGCCAATGAGCAGTTCTTC
-	TRBD2	13	TRBJ2-7	TRBV6-5	CASSYSGTGEQYF	TGTGCCAGCAGCTACAGCGGGACGGGCGAGCAGTACTTC
many	-	11	TRBJ2-3	TRBV6-4	CGEWCTDTQYF	TGCGGGGAGTGGTGCACAGATACGCAGTATTTT
-	TRBD2	13	TRBJ2-1	TRBV7-9	CAFRASGYNEQFF	TGTGCATTTCGGGCTAGCGGCTACAATGAGCAGTTCTTC
few	TRBD2	15	TRBJ2-5	TRBV7-8	CASSWLGGSTETQYF	TGTGCCAGCAGCTGGCTGGGCGGGAGTACCGAGACCCAGTACTTC
many	-	13	TRBJ2-7	TRBV11-2	CASSTGTSYEQYF	TGTGCCAGCAGCACCGGGACATCTTACGAGCAGTACTTC
few	-	16	TRBJ2-7	TRBV4-1	CASSLSGRDSSYEQYF	TGCGCCAGCAGCCTCTCAGGCCGGGACTCCTCCTACGAGCAGTACTTC
-	-	14	TRBJ2-1	TRBV4-3	CASSQEFDHNEQFF	TGCGCCAGCAGCCAGGAGTTCGACCACAATGAGCAGTTCTTC
-	-	13	TRBJ2-1	TRBV11-2	CASSLDWGPEQFF	TGTGCCAGCAGCTTAGATTGGGGGCCGGAGCAGTTCTTC
many	-	13	TRBJ1-2	TRBV29-1	CSVGGGSSYGYTF	TGCAGCGTTGGAGGAGGGTCAAGCTATGGCTACACCTTC
few	-	15	TRBJ2-3	TRBV7-9	CASSQSGPGLDTQYF	TGTGCCAGCAGCCAATCCGGACCAGGGCTGGATACGCAGTATTTT
-	-	15	TRBJ2-7	TRBV6-2/TRBV6-3	CASSYRVLNSYEQYF	TGTGCCAGCAGTTACCGCGTCCTTAATTCCTACGAGCAGTACTTC
many	-	11	TRBJ2-5	TRBV5-1	CASSSQETQYF	TGCGCCAGCAGCTCGCAAGAGACCCAGTACTTC
-	TRBD1	10	TRBJ2-5	TRBV29-1	CSVGRDSVDF	TGCAGCGTCGGACGGGACAGCGTGGACTTC
few	-	15	TRBJ1-1	TRBV5-1	CASSLEQGENTEAFF	TGCGCCAGCAGCTTGGAACAGGGAGAGAACACTGAAGCTTTCTTT
-	-	16	TRBJ1-2	TRBV6-4	CASSDSAGKGGYGYTF	TGTGCCAGCAGTGACTCGGCGGGGAAAGGAGGGTATGGCTACACCTTC
few	TRBD1	16	TRBJ1-6	TRBV5-5	CASSLWTGDVNSPLHF	TGTGCCAGCAGCTTGTGGACAGGGGACGTTAATTCACCCCTCCACTTT
few	-	14	TRBJ2-1	TRBV24-1	CATSDMDEDNEQFF	TGTGCCACCAGTGATATGGACGAGGACAATGAGCAGTTCTTC